This entry lists 19 T cell receptor beta chains sequenced from one sample in a study of shared clonotypes between healthy human individuals. Assay used: immunoSEQ multiplex PCR; TCRdb lists only in-frame clones, some missing. Of about 330,000 clones in the sample, over 65% were seen once. Sequenced: memory CD4+ T cells sorted from blood. Subset in this sample: CD45RA-negative fraction. The receptors shown here come from a man aged 25 to 45 in good health.

This clone was recorded a few times. The V and J genes are TRBV12-2 and TRBJ2-7; the table's D gene call, TRBD1, was not cross checked with the DNA. TRBV12-2 is recorded as a pseudogene. The CDR3 runs to 15 residues. The CDR3 region has the DNA TGTGCAAGTCGCTTAGCCGGGACAGTTTCCTACGAGCAGTACTTC. Protein sequence: CASRLAGTVSYEQYF.

This sequence joins TRBV5-8 and TRBJ2-3; D is possibly TRBD1 (7 bases). Deletions cut 5 bases from V and 5 bases from J, with 12 bases between. The CDR3 is 13 residues long. Germline-derived CDR1 and CDR2 are SGHTS and YDEGEE. CDR3 bases: TGTGCCAGCAGTAATCAGGGGGGAGATACGCAGTATTTT. Its protein is CASSNQGGDTQYF.

The rearrangement joins TRBV5-5 to TRBJ2-3; D is unclear. V lost 2 bases and J lost 4, with 8 bases in between. The CDR3 sequence is 13 residues long. Per the germline V gene, CDR1 is SGHKS and CDR2 is YYEKEE (reference sequence). The chain's CDR3 is CASSLGSPDTQYF. CDR3 sequence (DNA): TGTGCCAGCAGCTTAGGATCGCCAGATACGCAGTATTTT.

The chain joins TRBV7-8 to TRBJ1-3, with 11 bases aligning to TRBD1. V lost 1 base and J lost 3; bases outside the gene matches: 8. Germline loops: CDR1 SGHVS, CDR2 FQNEAQ. CDR3 length equals 18 residues. This CDR3 reads CASSLDLDRGQSGNTIYF. The CDR3 DNA follows: TGTGCCAGCAGCTTAGATTTGGACAGGGGGCAAAGTGGAAACACCATATATTTT.

V usage is TRBV29-1 and J usage is TRBJ2-7, with D possibly being TRBD2 (6 bases). The ends were cut back, 6 bases at V and 6 bases at J, with 21 bases in the middle. Germline V gene data show CDR1 as SQVTM and CDR2 as ANQGSEA. The CDR3 has 14 residues. CDR3 residues: CSVTYGTGVIEQYF. In nucleotides, the CDR3 is TGCAGCGTGACTTACGGGACTGGTGTCATCGAGCAGTACTTC.

This clone was detected a few times. This chain connects TRBV19 to TRBJ1-2, with 7 bases identical to TRBD1. Germline loops: CDR1 LNHDA, CDR2 SQIVND (reference sequence). Trimming removed 5 bases from V and 5 bases from J; junction bases left unmatched: 14. The CDR3 has 16 amino acids. The CDR3 loop reads CASSPKGGGTFYGYTF. The DNA of the CDR3 is TGTGCCAGTAGTCCAAAAGGGGGCGGAACTTTTTATGGCTACACCTTC.

The rearrangement uses TRBV5-4 and TRBJ2-1; D may be TRBD1 (5 bases). Trimming left V 4 bases short and J 2 bases short, with 13 bases between. The CDR3 sequence is 15 residues long. Germline assignment: CDR1 SGHNT and CDR2 YYREEE (reference sequence). CDR3 sequence reads: CASSPQGGPYNEQFF. The CDR3 DNA sequence: TGTGCCAGCAGCCCCCAGGGCGGTCCCTACAATGAGCAGTTCTTC. Full variable domain (remainder filled in from reference TRBV5-4 and TRBJ2-1): ETGVTQSPTHLIKTRGQQVTLRCSSQSGHNTVSWYQQALGQGPQFIFQYYREEENGRGNFPPRFSGLQFPNYSSELNVNALELDDSALYLCASSPQGGPYNEQFFGPGTRLTVL.

This clone was observed a handful of times. CDR3 residues: CASSQDSGPGGETQYF. CDR3 in DNA: TGCGCCAGCAGCCAAGACAGCGGACCTGGGGGGGAGACCCAGTACTTC. This chain links TRBV4-3 with TRBJ2-5; the D gene is possibly TRBD2 (6 bases). The ends were cut back, 0 bases at V and 5 bases at J, with 16 bases in the middle. Germline V lookup: CDR1 LGHNA, CDR2 YSLEER. The length of the CDR3 is 16 residues.

The genes are TRBV9 and TRBJ1-1; 8 positions agree with TRBD1. V was pared by 5 bases and J by 5 bases, with 5 bases of the junction left unmatched. The CDR3 loop spans 13 amino acids. Per germline, CDR1 SGDLS and CDR2 YYNGEE. The CDR3 DNA reads as TGTGCCAGCAGTACAGGGGGAATTACTGAAGCTTTCTTT. Translated: CASSTGGITEAFF.

This clone was observed once. This chain uses TRBV6-5 with TRBJ2-5; 7 bases are a match to TRBD1. Germline CDR1 reads MNHEY; CDR2 reads SVGAGI. The ends lost 3 bases at V and 6 bases at J; junction bases unmatched: 7. The CDR3 consists of 14 residues. CDR3 sequence: CASSYLGGAKTQYF. CDR3 bases: TGTGCCAGCAGTTATTTAGGGGGCGCGAAGACCCAGTACTTC.

This clone turned up a few times. The chain uses TRBV5-8 and TRBJ2-2, with D perhaps given as TRBD1 or TRBD2 (5 bases each). Germline CDR1 reads SGHTS; CDR2 reads YDEGEE. V shed 0 bases and J shed 4 bases, with 7 bases lying between them. The CDR3 contains 14 residues. The CDR3 nucleotides are TGTGCCAGCAGCTTGGAAGGGACCACCGGGGAGCTGTTTTTT. This translates into CASSLEGTTGELFF.

The gene calls are TRBV19 and TRBJ1-5; D unclear. The CDR3 is 16 amino acids. Per germline, CDR1 LNHDA and CDR2 SQIVND (reference sequence). The V end was cut by 5 bases, the J end by 1 base, with 15 bases between. CDR3 in DNA: TGTGCCAGTAGTCCCGTTAGGATGCTGAGCAATCAGCCCCAGCATTTT. Its protein is CASSPVRMLSNQPQHF.

CDR3 sequence (DNA): TGTGCCAGCAGTCCACAGGGGGCGAAAGATACGCAGTATTTT. This translates into CASSPQGAKDTQYF. This chain uses TRBV7-2 with TRBJ2-3, with TRBD1 matching over 9 bases. The CDR3 is 14 residues long. Germline V gene lookup returns CDR1 SGHTA and CDR2 FQGNSA. V lost 6 bases, J lost 5 bases, and 6 bases stayed unmatched.

This chain uses TRBV11-3 with TRBJ2-1; TRBD2 agrees at 13 bases. CDR1 SGHNT and CDR2 YENEEA come from the germline V gene. The J segment lost 2 bases and the V segment lost 5 bases, leaving 3 bases of the junction unmatched. The CDR3 runs to 16 residues. The CDR3 sequence: CASSTTSGRAYNEQFF. CDR3 nucleotide sequence: TGTGCCAGCAGCACAACTAGCGGGAGGGCCTACAATGAGCAGTTCTTC. The complete variable domain, with remaining parts taken from reference TRBV11-3 and TRBJ2-1, reads EAGVVQSPRYKIIEKKQPVAFWCNPISGHNTLYWYLQNLGQGPELLIRYENEEAVDDSQLPKDRFSAERLKGVDSTLKIQPAELGDSAVYLCASSTTSGRAYNEQFFGPGTRLTVL.

This clone was picked up a small number of times. This chain uses TRBV25-1 with TRBJ2-1; D is perhaps TRBD1 or TRBD2 (5 bases each). Germline CDR1 MGHDK, CDR2 SYGVNS. The CDR3 sequence is 16 residues long. V lost 1 base and J lost 0, with 10 bases in between. The CDR3 here is CASSESGPRSYNEQFF. CDR3 sequence (DNA): TGTGCCAGCAGTGAATCGGGACCCCGCTCCTACAATGAGCAGTTCTTC. Drawing the rest from reference TRBV25-1 and TRBJ2-1, the complete variable domain is EADIYQTPRYLVIGTGKKITLECSQTMGHDKMYWYQQDPGMELHLIHYSYGVNSTEKGDLSSESTVSRIRTEHFPLTLESARPSHTSQYLCASSESGPRSYNEQFFGPGTRLTVL.

In this sample, this clone turned up once. This rearrangement joins TRBV5-5 to TRBJ2-1; 10 nucleotides line up with TRBD1. The J segment lost 8 bases and the V segment lost 0 bases, leaving 5 bases of the junction unmatched. CDR3 length: 15 residues. Germline values: CDR1 SGHKS, CDR2 YYEKEE (reference sequence). CDR3 in amino acids: CASSLAGTGVYEQFF. CDR3 sequence (DNA): TGTGCCAGCAGCTTGGCCGGGACAGGGGTTTATGAGCAGTTCTTC.

In this sample, this clone turned up once. The genes are TRBV5-4 and TRBJ1-1; D not certain. Looked up from germline, CDR1 is SGHNT and CDR2 is YYREEE (reference sequence). The CDR3 has 15 residues. Trimming cost V 4 bases and J 0 bases, with 13 bases left between them. CDR3 residues: CASSPTDKLNTEAFF. The CDR3 nucleotides are TGTGCCAGCAGCCCAACAGACAAACTGAACACTGAAGCTTTCTTT.

This clone was observed a few times. This chain's CDR3 is CASSREGGQETQYF. The CDR3 region has the DNA TGTGCCAGCAGCAGAGAGGGGGGTCAAGAGACCCAGTACTTC. The chain is built from TRBV11-2 and TRBJ2-5; tentatively, D is TRBD1 or TRBD2 (6 bases each). Germline V lookup: CDR1 SGHAT, CDR2 FQNNGV. V gave up 5 bases and J gave up 2 bases, with 12 bases separating them. This CDR3 is 14 amino acids long. The full variable domain, with the rest looked up from reference TRBV11-2 and TRBJ2-5, is EAGVAQSPRYKIIEKRQSVAFWCNPISGHATLYWYQQILGQGPKLLIQFQNNGVVDDSQLPKDRFSAERLKGVDSTLKIQPAKLEDSAVYLCASSREGGQETQYFGPGTRLLVL.

CDR3 DNA: TGCGCCAGCAGCTTTCAGGGGAACGGTGGGGAGACCCAGTACTTC. It yields the protein CASSFQGNGGETQYF. This rearrangement joins TRBV5-1 to TRBJ2-5; possible D gene TRBD1, 6 bases. The CDR3 loop spans 15 amino acids. From germline, CDR1 is SGHRS and CDR2 YFSETQ. V was trimmed by 2 bases and J by 5 bases, leaving 16 bases between them. Using reference TRBV5-1 and TRBJ2-5 for the parts outside the CDR3, the full variable domain is KAGVTQTPRYLIKTRGQQVTLSCSPISGHRSVSWYQQTPGQGLQFLFEYFSETQRNKGNFPGRFSGRQFSNSRSEMNVSTLELGDSALYLCASSFQGNGGETQYFGPGTRLLVL.